This entry concerns a single TCR beta chain. This specimen belongs to a study of T cell changes during pregnancy in multiple sclerosis. Assay used: immunoSEQ multiplex PCR; TCRdb lists only in-frame clones, some missing. The sample lists about 100,000 clones; roughly nine tenths were seen once. The CDR3 is 14 residues long. V lost 6 bases and J 9 bases, leaving 18 bases between the germline ends. The germline V gene has CDR1 MNHEY and CDR2 SMNVEV (reference sequence). This specimen was peripheral blood, taken in the second trimester of pregnancy. The chain joins TRBV27 to TRBJ1-5, with D perhaps TRBD1 (5 bases). This TCR was recovered from a female donor with multiple sclerosis, enrolled in a pregnancy study. This CDR3 is CASSPNQGLGPQHF. The CDR3 DNA reads as TGTGCCAGCAGCCCGAACCAGGGATTAGGGCCCCAGCATTTT.